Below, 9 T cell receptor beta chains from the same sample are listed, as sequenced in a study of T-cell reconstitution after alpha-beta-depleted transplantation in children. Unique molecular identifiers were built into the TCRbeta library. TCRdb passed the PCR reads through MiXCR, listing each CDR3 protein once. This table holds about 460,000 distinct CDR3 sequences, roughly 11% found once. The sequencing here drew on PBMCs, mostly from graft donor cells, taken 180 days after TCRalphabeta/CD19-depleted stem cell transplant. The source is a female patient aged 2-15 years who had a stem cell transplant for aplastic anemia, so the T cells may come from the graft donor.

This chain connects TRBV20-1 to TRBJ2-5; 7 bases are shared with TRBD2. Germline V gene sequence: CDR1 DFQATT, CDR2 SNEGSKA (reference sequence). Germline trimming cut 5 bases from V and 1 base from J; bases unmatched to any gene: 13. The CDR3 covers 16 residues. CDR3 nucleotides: TGCAGTGCTCCCGGACTAGAGTGGGTACGCCAAGAGACCCAGTACTTC. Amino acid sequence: CSAPGLEWVRQETQYF.

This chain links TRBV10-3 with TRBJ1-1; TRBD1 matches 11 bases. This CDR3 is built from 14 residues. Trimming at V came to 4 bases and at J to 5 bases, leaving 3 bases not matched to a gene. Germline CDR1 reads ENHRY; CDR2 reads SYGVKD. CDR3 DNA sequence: TGTGCCATCAGTGGGACAGGGGGCTGGACTGAAGCTTTCTTT. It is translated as CAISGTGGWTEAFF.

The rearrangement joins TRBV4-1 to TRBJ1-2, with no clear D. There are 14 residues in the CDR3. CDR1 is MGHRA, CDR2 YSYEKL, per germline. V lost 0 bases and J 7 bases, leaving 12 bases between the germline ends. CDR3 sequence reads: CASSQDLQERGYTF. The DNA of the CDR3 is TGCGCCAGCAGCCAAGATCTTCAGGAGCGTGGCTACACCTTC.

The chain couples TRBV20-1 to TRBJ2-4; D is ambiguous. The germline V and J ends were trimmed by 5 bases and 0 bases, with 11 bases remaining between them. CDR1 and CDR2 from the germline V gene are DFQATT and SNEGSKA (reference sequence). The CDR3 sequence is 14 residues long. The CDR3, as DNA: TGCAGTGCTTTCGTCGGGCGAGCCAAAAACATTCAGTACTTC. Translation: CSAFVGRAKNIQYF.

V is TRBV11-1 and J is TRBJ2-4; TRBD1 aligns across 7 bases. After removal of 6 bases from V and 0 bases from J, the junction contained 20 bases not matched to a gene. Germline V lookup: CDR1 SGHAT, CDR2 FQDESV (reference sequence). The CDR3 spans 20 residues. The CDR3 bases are TGTGCCAGCAGTCGGCTCCTTGACAGGGTACCCTTTGTAGCCAAAAACATTCAGTACTTC. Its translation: CASSRLLDRVPFVAKNIQYF.

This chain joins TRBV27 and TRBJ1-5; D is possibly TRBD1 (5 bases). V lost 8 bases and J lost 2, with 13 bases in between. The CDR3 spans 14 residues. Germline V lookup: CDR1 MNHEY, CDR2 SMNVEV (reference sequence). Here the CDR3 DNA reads TGTGCCAGCTCAGCACCGGGGGGCAATCAGCCCCAGCATTTT. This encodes CASSAPGGNQPQHF.

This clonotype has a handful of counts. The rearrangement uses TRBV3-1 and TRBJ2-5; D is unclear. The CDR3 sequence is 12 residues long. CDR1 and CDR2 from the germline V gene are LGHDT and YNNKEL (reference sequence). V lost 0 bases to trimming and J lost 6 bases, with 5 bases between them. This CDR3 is CASSQEPKTQYF. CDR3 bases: TGTGCCAGCAGCCAAGAGCCCAAGACCCAGTACTTC.

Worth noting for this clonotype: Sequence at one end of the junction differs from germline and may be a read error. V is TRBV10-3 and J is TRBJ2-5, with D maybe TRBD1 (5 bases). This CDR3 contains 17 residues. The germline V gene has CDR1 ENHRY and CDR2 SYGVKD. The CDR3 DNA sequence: TGTGCCATTAGTGACGGCCGCATGAGAAGGGGCCAAGAGACCCAGTACTTC. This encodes CAISDGRMRRGQETQYF.

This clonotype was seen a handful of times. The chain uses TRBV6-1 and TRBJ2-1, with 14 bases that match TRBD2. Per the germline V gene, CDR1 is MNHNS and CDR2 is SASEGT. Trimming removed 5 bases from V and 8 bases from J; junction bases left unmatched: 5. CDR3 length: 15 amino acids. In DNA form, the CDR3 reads TGTGCCAGCAGTAGACTAGCGGGAGGGCCGGATGAGCAGTTCTTC. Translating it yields CASSRLAGGPDEQFF.